Following are 30 T cell receptor beta chains from one sample sequenced in a study of CD8 T cells in ankylosing spondylitis. Via MiXCR, TCRdb re-called the 5' RACE reads, giving one row per CDR3 protein. The data show under 400,000 distinct CDR3 sequences, 11% seen once. Source material: blood, either unsorted or a sorted T cell fraction (not recorded which). Source of these receptors: a female donor with ankylosing spondylitis or in good health (not recorded which).

This clonotype showed up many times. The chain links TRBV27 to TRBJ2-2, with D possibly TRBD1 on 5 matching bases. Germline loops: CDR1 MNHEY, CDR2 SMNVEV (reference sequence). CDR3 length: 13 amino acids. Trimming shortened V by 3 bases and J by 7 bases, and 9 bases separated the two germline ends. In DNA form, the CDR3 reads TGTGCCAGCAGTTTGCGACAGCACGGGGAGCTGTTTTTT. This sequence encodes CASSLRQHGELFF.

Ten or more counts support this clonotype. The V call is TRBV7-2, the J call TRBJ1-5; D not certain. The CDR3 runs to 14 residues. V dropped 2 bases and J dropped 0 bases, with 5 bases sitting between them. Per the germline V gene, CDR1 is SGHTA and CDR2 is FQGNSA. CDR3 loop: CASSLYYSNQPQHF. The CDR3 region has the DNA TGTGCCAGCAGCTTATACTATAGCAATCAGCCCCAGCATTTT.

This clonotype was detected ten times or more. The J gene is TRBJ2-7, the V gene TRBV20-1; no reliable D call. There are 17 residues in the CDR3. CDR1 is DFQATT and CDR2 is SNEGSKA in the germline V gene (reference sequence). V was shortened by 0 bases and J by 0 bases, with 18 bases between the two germline ends. This chain's CDR3 is CSARDSVPGRTSYEQYF. The CDR3 bases are TGCAGTGCTAGAGATTCTGTTCCTGGACGGACCTCCTACGAGCAGTACTTC.

The rearrangement uses TRBV6-5 and TRBJ1-1; D gene unclear. CDR1 MNHEY and CDR2 SVGAGI come from the germline V gene. The CDR3 consists of 15 residues. Trimming removed 4 bases at V and 5 bases at J, with 17 bases between. DNA for the CDR3: TGTGCCAGCAGTTTAAGTCGGTATGGCTGGACTGAAGCTTTCTTT. Amino acids: CASSLSRYGWTEAFF.

A note on this clonotype: This may stem from a read error, because a much larger clone lies one nucleotide away. The chain uses TRBV15 and TRBJ2-5; unclear D gene. Germline CDR1 and CDR2: LNHNV and YYDKDF (reference sequence). This CDR3 comprises 17 residues. Trimming pared 1 base from V and 4 bases from J, leaving 19 bases between. CDR3 coding DNA: TGTGCCACCAGCAGAGGGGCCTGGACGAAGATGGGAGAGACCCAGTACTTC. Protein sequence: CATSRGAWTKMGETQYF.

CDR3 sequence reads: CASSPGTGESYNEQFF. The CDR3 bases are TGCGCCAGCAGCCCCGGGACAGGTGAGTCCTACAATGAGCAGTTCTTC. The V call is TRBV5-1, the J call TRBJ2-1; 8 positions agree with TRBD1. Germline CDR1 reads SGHRS; CDR2 reads YFSETQ. This CDR3 comprises 16 residues. The trim removed 4 bases at V and 1 base at J, leaving 7 bases unmatched.

Note on this clonotype: Its ends do not fully match the called genes, so a read error is possible. The CDR3 is CCARRGTTRPTDTQYF. The CDR3 DNA sequence: TGCTGTGCTAGACGGGGGACCACCCGACCCACAGATACGCAGTATTTT. The chain combines TRBV20-1 with TRBJ2-3, with D perhaps TRBD2 (6 bases). The germline CDR1 and CDR2 sequences are DFQATT and SNEGSKA (reference sequence). This CDR3 has 16 amino acids.

This clonotype was counted at least ten times. This sequence joins TRBV29-1 and TRBJ1-2; D is ambiguous. With 6 bases removed from V and 1 base from J, the gap between germline ends came to 9 bases. This CDR3 spans 12 amino acids. Germline values: CDR1 SQVTM, CDR2 ANQGSEA. Here the CDR3 DNA reads TGCAGCGTCAGACGTGATAACTATGGCTACACCTTC. Encoded protein: CSVRRDNYGYTF.

With respect to this clonotype: A much larger clone lies one base from this, so it may be a read error. The chain is built from TRBV4-1 and TRBJ2-7; TRBD1 might be the D (6 bases). The V gene's germline CDR1 is MGHRA and CDR2 YSYEKL. V dropped 2 bases and J dropped 5 bases, with 16 bases sitting between them. This CDR3 has 15 amino acids. CDR3 DNA sequence: TGCGCCAGCAGCCAACCTCGGACAGTGTACCACGAGCAGTACTTC. This translates into CASSQPRTVYHEQYF.

This clonotype was seen at least ten times. The rearrangement joins TRBV20-1 to TRBJ2-2; maybe TRBD1 (6 bases). This CDR3 spans 14 amino acids. Germline V gene data show CDR1 as DFQATT and CDR2 as SNEGSKA (reference sequence). The V gene lost 1 base and the J gene lost 6 bases, with 12 bases spanning the gap. The CDR3 sequence: CSARVTGRAGELFF. In DNA, the CDR3 is TGCAGTGCTAGAGTAACAGGGCGGGCCGGGGAGCTGTTTTTT.

J is TRBJ2-1 and V is TRBV18; the match to TRBD2 covers 8 bases. Germline-derived CDR1 and CDR2 are KGHSH and LQKENI. V trimming: 3 bases; J trimming: 4 bases; junction bases outside the gene matches: 14. This CDR3 region has 18 residues. The CDR3 here is CASSPTAASGFRYNEQFF. CDR3 bases: TGTGCCAGCTCACCGACTGCGGCTAGCGGGTTTAGATACAATGAGCAGTTCTTC.

This clonotype was counted many times. The genes are TRBV20-1 and TRBJ1-2; D gene unclear. Germline V gene data show CDR1 as DFQATT and CDR2 as SNEGSKA (reference sequence). Trimming took off 1 base at V and 3 bases at J, with 12 bases between the two ends. This CDR3 is 14 amino acids long. This CDR3 is CSARAETVYYGYTF. The CDR3 nucleotides read TGCAGTGCTAGAGCAGAAACAGTGTACTATGGCTACACCTTC.

This clonotype came up a few times. The rearrangement joins TRBV5-1 to TRBJ1-4, with 8 bases lining up with TRBD1. The CDR3 sequence is 15 residues long. Germline CDR1 reads SGHRS; CDR2 reads YFSETQ. With 4 bases clipped from V and 1 base from J, the junction kept 3 bases outside the gene matches. The CDR3: CASSPGQGTNEKLFF. For the CDR3, the DNA is TGCGCCAGCAGCCCCGGACAGGGAACTAATGAAAAACTGTTTTTT. The complete variable domain, with remaining parts taken from reference TRBV5-1 and TRBJ1-4, reads KAGVTQTPRYLIKTRGQQVTLSCSPISGHRSVSWYQQTPGQGLQFLFEYFSETQRNKGNFPGRFSGRQFSNSRSEMNVSTLELGDSALYLCASSPGQGTNEKLFFGSGTQLSVL.

In its sample, this clonotype was seen many times. The rearrangement links TRBV5-6 to TRBJ1-1; weak D call: TRBD1 (5 bases). CDR1 and CDR2 (germline): SGHDT, YYEEEE. The CDR3 is made up of 13 amino acids. The germline V and J ends were trimmed by 4 bases and 4 bases, with 11 bases remaining between them. The CDR3 region is CASSKTAGTEAFF. The DNA of the CDR3 is TGTGCCAGCAGCAAGACAGCGGGCACTGAAGCTTTCTTT.

This clonotype has a handful of counts. This chain joins TRBV5-1 and TRBJ2-3, with D perhaps TRBD2 (5 bases). V lost 1 base and J 2 bases, leaving 17 bases between the germline ends. The CDR3 consists of 17 residues. CDR1 SGHRS and CDR2 YFSETQ come from the germline V gene. The CDR3 spells CASSLISPGGFTDTQYF. Here the CDR3 DNA reads TGCGCCAGCAGCTTGATTTCCCCCGGCGGGTTCACAGATACGCAGTATTTT. Supplemented by reference TRBV5-1 and TRBJ2-3, the full variable domain reads KAGVTQTPRYLIKTRGQQVTLSCSPISGHRSVSWYQQTPGQGLQFLFEYFSETQRNKGNFPGRFSGRQFSNSRSEMNVSTLELGDSALYLCASSLISPGGFTDTQYFGPGTRLTVL.

The table lists this clonotype with a few counts. This chain joins TRBV9 and TRBJ1-2; a weak D match, TRBD1 (6 bases). Per germline, CDR1 SGDLS and CDR2 YYNGEE. The CDR3 consists of 17 residues. V dropped 4 bases and J dropped 3 bases, with 22 bases sitting between them. In DNA, the CDR3 is TGTGCCAGCAGCCCTAGTAGGGGGGGGGGATTAGACTATGGCTACACCTTC. The encoded protein is CASSPSRGGGLDYGYTF.

Ten or more counts support this clonotype. The V and J genes are TRBV20-1 and TRBJ2-3; the D call may be TRBD1 or TRBD2 (6 bases each). The CDR3 length is 13 residues. The V end lost 4 bases, the J end lost 3 bases, and 11 bases lay between the germline ends. Germline-derived CDR1 and CDR2 are DFQATT and SNEGSKA (reference sequence). As DNA, the CDR3 is TGCAGTGCTATTCCGGGGGCAACAGATACGCAGTATTTT. Its protein product is CSAIPGATDTQYF.

This clonotype was seen at least ten times. The chain links TRBV5-1 to TRBJ1-1, with D maybe TRBD1 (5 bases). The CDR3 spans 15 residues. V dropped 1 base and J dropped 4 bases, with 14 bases sitting between them. The V gene's germline CDR1 is SGHRS and CDR2 YFSETQ. The DNA for the CDR3 is TGCGCCAGCAGCTTGTCCGGGGGGATGGGCACTGAAGCTTTCTTT. Protein sequence: CASSLSGGMGTEAFF.

This clonotype has a count of ten or more. The V gene is TRBV12-3 or TRBV12-4, the J gene TRBJ2-4; D is possibly TRBD1 (6 bases). The CDR3 covers 16 residues. V dropped 4 bases and J dropped 4 bases, with 17 bases sitting between them. CDR3 nucleotide sequence: TGTGCCAGCAGTTCTCCACAGGGCCTATCGAAAAACATTCAGTACTTC. Translation gives CASSSPQGLSKNIQYF.

This clonotype was seen repeatedly, ten times or more. The chain recombines TRBV5-1 with TRBJ2-1; D call uncertain. The CDR3 runs 15 residues. Trimming stripped 2 bases from V and 0 bases from J, with 9 bases between. Germline lookup yields CDR1 SGHRS and CDR2 YFSETQ. In nucleotides, the CDR3 is TGCGCCAGCAGCTTCTCCTCCAGCTCCTACAATGAGCAGTTCTTC. The encoded protein is CASSFSSSSYNEQFF.

In its sample, this clonotype was seen many times. The rearrangement links TRBV7-6 to TRBJ2-3, with D hard to call. The CDR3 is 16 amino acids. The germline CDR1 and CDR2 sequences are SGHVS and FNYEAQ. V dropped 1 base and J dropped 1 base, with 12 bases sitting between them. The CDR3 DNA sequence: TGTGCCAGCAGCTTAGTAGGAGCTACTGGCACAGATACGCAGTATTTT. Amino acid sequence: CASSLVGATGTDTQYF. Using reference TRBV7-6 and TRBJ2-3 for the parts outside the CDR3, the full variable domain is GAGVSQSPRYKVTKRGQDVALRCDPISGHVSLYWYRQALGQGPEFLTYFNYEAQQDKSGLPNDRFSAERPEGSISTLTIQRTEQRDSAMYRCASSLVGATGTDTQYFGPGTRLTVL.

The genes are TRBV6-5 and TRBJ2-1, with TRBD2 as a possible D gene (6 bases). The CDR3 runs to 12 residues. Germline CDR1 MNHEY, CDR2 SVGAGI. V dropped 6 bases and J dropped 9 bases, with 12 bases sitting between them. This chain's CDR3 is CASSLAGSEQFF. The CDR3 region has the DNA TGTGCCAGCAGCCTCGCCGGGAGTGAGCAGTTCTTC.

This clonotype came up many times. This chain links TRBV5-1 with TRBJ2-1; D assignment may be TRBD1 or TRBD2 (6 bases each). Trimming stripped 4 bases from V and 12 bases from J, with 11 bases between. Germline V gene data show CDR1 as SGHRS and CDR2 as YFSETQ. The CDR3 has 11 amino acids. The CDR3 sequence: CASSIGGGQFF. DNA for the CDR3: TGCGCCAGCAGCATCGGGGGCGGGCAGTTCTTC.

The table lists this clonotype with many counts. The rearrangement links TRBV10-2 to TRBJ2-3; 7 bases fit TRBD2. The length of the CDR3 is 16 residues. Germline assignment: CDR1 WSHSY and CDR2 SAAADI. The ends lost 3 bases at V and 4 bases at J; junction bases unmatched: 10. For the CDR3, the DNA is TGCGCCAGCAGTGACCCCGGCGGGAGTTTGGCAGATACGCAGTATTTT. Its translation is CASSDPGGSLADTQYF.

This clonotype appeared many times. The V and J genes are TRBV6-5 and TRBJ1-1, with TRBD1 identical over 9 bases. The CDR3 has 15 residues. The J segment lost 5 bases and the V segment lost 4 bases, leaving 8 bases of the junction unmatched. Germline V CDR1 and CDR2: MNHEY, SVGAGI. The CDR3 nucleotides are TGTGCCAGCAGTTTTCCGGGACAGGGTAAAACTGAAGCTTTCTTT. Protein sequence: CASSFPGQGKTEAFF.

This clonotype came up many times. J is TRBJ2-5 and V is TRBV5-1; 10 bases are a match to TRBD2. J was trimmed by 2 bases and V by 5 bases; bases with no gene match: 6. This CDR3 contains 15 residues. Germline CDR1 and CDR2: SGHRS and YFSETQ. The CDR3 DNA reads TGCGCCAGCAGTGAACTAGCGGGACCTCAAGAGACCCAGTACTTC. This encodes CASSELAGPQETQYF.

V is TRBV28 and J is TRBJ1-3; no definite D call. CDR1 and CDR2 (germline): MDHEN, SYDVKM. This CDR3 contains 14 residues. Trimming shortened V by 7 bases and J by 0 bases, and 10 bases separated the two germline ends. The CDR3 sequence: CASIGGSSGNTIYF. CDR3 DNA sequence: TGTGCCAGCATTGGCGGCAGCTCTGGAAACACCATATATTTT.

This clonotype occurred many times. This sequence joins TRBV28 and TRBJ2-3, with unresolved D. Germline loops: CDR1 MDHEN, CDR2 SYDVKM. Trimming took 1 base from V and 3 from J, leaving 17 bases between them. This CDR3 spans 17 amino acids. CDR3 residues: CASSLFAGPIETDTQYF. The CDR3 nucleotides are TGTGCCAGCAGTTTATTCGCCGGGCCCATCGAGACAGATACGCAGTATTTT.

This clonotype was observed a few times. J is TRBJ2-5 and V is TRBV7-8; weak D call: TRBD1 (6 bases). V lost 4 bases and J lost 0, with 12 bases in between. The germline V gene has CDR1 SGHVS and CDR2 FQNEAQ. The CDR3 sequence is 15 residues long. CDR3 bases: TGTGCCAGCAGCTCAGCCACAGGGTACCAAGAGACCCAGTACTTC. Its protein is CASSSATGYQETQYF.

This clonotype appeared many times. This rearrangement joins TRBV29-1 to TRBJ2-7; 10 bases align to TRBD1. Germline CDR1 and CDR2: SQVTM and ANQGSEA. The CDR3 sequence is 13 residues long. V was pared by 7 bases and J by 2 bases, with 5 bases of the junction left unmatched. The CDR3 bases are TGCAGCGCTCAGGGACAGGGGACCTACGAGCAGTACTTC. Protein: CSAQGQGTYEQYF.